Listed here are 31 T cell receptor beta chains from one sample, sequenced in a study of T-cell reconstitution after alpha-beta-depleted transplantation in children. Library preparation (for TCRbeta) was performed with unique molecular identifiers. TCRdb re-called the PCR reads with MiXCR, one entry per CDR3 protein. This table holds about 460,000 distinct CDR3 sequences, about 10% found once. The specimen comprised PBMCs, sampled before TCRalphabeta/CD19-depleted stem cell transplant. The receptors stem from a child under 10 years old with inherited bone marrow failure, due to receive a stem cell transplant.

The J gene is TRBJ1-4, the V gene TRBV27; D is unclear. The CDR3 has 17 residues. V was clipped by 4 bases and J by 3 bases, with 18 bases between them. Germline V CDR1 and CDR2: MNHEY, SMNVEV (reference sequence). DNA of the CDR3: TGTGCCAGCAGTTCCGGACTCCCACGAGCGGCTAATGAAAAACTGTTTTTT. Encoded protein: CASSSGLPRAANEKLFF. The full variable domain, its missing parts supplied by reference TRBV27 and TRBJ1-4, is EAQVTQNPRYLITVTGKKLTVTCSQNMNHEYMSWYRQDPGLGLRQIYYSMNVEVTDKGDVPEGYKVSRKEKRNFPLILESPSPNQTSLYFCASSSGLPRAANEKLFFGSGTQLSVL.

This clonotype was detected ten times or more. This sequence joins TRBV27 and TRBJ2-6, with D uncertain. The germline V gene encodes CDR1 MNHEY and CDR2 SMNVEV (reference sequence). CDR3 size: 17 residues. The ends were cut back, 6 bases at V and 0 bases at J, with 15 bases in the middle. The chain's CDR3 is CASSPLSGPSGANVLTF. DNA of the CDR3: TGTGCCAGCAGCCCCCTTTCCGGTCCCTCTGGGGCCAACGTCCTGACTTTC.

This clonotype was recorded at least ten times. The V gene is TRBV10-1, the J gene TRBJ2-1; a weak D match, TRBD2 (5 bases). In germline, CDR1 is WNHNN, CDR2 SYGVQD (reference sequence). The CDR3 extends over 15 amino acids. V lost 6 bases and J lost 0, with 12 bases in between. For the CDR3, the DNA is TGCGCCAGCAGCCCGGACTCGAGCTCCTACAATGAGCAGTTCTTC. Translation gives CASSPDSSSYNEQFF.

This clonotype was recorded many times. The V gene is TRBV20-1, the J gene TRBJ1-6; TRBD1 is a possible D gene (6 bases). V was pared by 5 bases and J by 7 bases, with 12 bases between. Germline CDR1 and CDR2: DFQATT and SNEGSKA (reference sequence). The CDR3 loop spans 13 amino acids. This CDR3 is CSARQVSNSPLHF. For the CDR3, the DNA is TGCAGTGCTCGACAGGTGTCCAATTCACCCCTCCACTTT.

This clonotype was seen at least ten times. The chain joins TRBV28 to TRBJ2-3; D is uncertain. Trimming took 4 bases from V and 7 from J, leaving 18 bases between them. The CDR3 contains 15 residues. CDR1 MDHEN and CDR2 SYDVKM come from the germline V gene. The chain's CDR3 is CASSSIGETPHTQYF. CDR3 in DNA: TGTGCCAGCAGTTCTATAGGAGAGACCCCCCATACGCAGTATTTT.

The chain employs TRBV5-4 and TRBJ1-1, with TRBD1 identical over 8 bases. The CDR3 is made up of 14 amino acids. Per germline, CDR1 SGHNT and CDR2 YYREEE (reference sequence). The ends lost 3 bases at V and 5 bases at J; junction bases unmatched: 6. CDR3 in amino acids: CASSSQTGVTEAFF. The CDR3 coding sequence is TGTGCCAGCAGCTCCCAGACAGGGGTGACTGAAGCTTTCTTT.

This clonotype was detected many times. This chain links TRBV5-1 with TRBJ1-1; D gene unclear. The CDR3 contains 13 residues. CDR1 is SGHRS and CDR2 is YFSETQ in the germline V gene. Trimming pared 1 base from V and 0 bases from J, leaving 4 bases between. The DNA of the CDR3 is TGCGCCAGCAGCTTGTCCATGAACACTGAAGCTTTCTTT. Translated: CASSLSMNTEAFF.

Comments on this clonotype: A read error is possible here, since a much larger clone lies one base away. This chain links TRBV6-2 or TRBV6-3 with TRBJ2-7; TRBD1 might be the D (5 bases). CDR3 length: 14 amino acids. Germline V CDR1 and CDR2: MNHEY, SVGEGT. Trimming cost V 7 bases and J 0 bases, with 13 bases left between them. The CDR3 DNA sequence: TGTGCCAGCAATGGACACGCAAACTCCTACGAGCAGTACTTC. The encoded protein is CASNGHANSYEQYF.

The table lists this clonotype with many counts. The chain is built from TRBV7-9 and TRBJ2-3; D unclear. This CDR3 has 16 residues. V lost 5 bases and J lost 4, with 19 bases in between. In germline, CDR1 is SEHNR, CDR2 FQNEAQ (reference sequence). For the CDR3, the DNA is TGTGCCAGCAGCCCCCTCATCTGGCCCCCTCCAGATACGCAGTATTTT. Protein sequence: CASSPLIWPPPDTQYF.

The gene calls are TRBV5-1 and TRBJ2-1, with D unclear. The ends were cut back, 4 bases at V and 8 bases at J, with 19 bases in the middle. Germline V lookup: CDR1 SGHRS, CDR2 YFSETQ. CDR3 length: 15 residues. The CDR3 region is CASSPSFGRFHEQFF. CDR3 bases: TGCGCCAGCAGCCCGAGTTTCGGTCGTTTCCATGAGCAGTTCTTC.

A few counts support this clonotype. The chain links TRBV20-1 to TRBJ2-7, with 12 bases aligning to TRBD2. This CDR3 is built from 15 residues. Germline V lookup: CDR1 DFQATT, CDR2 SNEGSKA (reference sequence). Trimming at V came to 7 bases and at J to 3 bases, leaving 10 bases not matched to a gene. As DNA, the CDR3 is TGCAGTGTCGGGACTAGCGGGTGGGGGGACTACGAGCAGTACTTC. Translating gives CSVGTSGWGDYEQYF.

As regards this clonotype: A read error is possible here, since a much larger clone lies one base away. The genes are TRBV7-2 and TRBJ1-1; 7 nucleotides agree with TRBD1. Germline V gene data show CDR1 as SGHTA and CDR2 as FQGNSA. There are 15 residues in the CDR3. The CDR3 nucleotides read TGTGCCAGCGGCTTAGCTGGGACAGTTAACACTGAAGCTTTCTTT. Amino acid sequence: CASGLAGTVNTEAFF.

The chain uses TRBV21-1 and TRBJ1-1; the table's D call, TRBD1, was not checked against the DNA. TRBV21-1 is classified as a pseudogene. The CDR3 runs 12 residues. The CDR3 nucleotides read TGTGCCAAAGCCTGGGGGCGTACTGAAGCTTTCTTT. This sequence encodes CAKAWGRTEAFF.

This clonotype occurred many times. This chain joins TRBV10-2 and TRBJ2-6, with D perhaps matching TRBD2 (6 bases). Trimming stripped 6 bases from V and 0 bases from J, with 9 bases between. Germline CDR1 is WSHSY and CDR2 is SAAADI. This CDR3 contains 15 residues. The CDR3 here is CASRLGGSGANVLTF. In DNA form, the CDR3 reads TGCGCCAGCAGGTTGGGGGGCTCTGGGGCCAACGTCCTGACTTTC.

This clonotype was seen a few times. CDR3 region: CASSQRGQSSGANVLTF. The CDR3 DNA follows: TGCGCCAGCAGCCAGAGGGGCCAGAGCTCTGGGGCCAACGTCCTGACTTTC. The genes are TRBV5-1 and TRBJ2-6; D may be TRBD1 or TRBD2 (5 bases each). Trimming removed 4 bases from V and 0 bases from J, with 14 bases in between. Germline V gives CDR1 SGHRS, CDR2 YFSETQ. CDR3 length equals 17 residues.

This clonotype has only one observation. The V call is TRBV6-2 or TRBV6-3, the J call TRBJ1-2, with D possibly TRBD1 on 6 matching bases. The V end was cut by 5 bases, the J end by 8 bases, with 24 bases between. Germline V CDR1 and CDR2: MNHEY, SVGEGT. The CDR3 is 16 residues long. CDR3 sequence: CASSHRDTPRSGGYTF. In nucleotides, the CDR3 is TGTGCCAGCAGTCACCGGGACACTCCCCGTTCGGGAGGCTACACCTTC.

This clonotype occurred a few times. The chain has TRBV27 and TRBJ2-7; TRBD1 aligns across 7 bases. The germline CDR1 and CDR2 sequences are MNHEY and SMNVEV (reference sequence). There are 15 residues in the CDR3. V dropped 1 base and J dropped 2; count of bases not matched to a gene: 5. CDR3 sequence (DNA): TGTGCCAGCAGTTTATGGACAGGCTCCACCTACGAGCAGTACTTC. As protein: CASSLWTGSTYEQYF.

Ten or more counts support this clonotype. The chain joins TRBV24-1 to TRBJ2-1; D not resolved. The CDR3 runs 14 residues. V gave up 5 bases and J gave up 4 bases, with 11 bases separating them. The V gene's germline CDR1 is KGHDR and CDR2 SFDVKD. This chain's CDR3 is CATSGHPGYNEQFF. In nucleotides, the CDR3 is TGTGCCACCAGTGGACACCCTGGATACAATGAGCAGTTCTTC.

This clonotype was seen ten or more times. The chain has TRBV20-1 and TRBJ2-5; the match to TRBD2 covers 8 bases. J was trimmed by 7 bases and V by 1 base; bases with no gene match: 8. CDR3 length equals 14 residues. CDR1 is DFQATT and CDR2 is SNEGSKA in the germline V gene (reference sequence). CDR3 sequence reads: CSARGLAGKGTQYF. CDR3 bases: TGCAGTGCTAGAGGTCTAGCGGGCAAGGGGACCCAGTACTTC.

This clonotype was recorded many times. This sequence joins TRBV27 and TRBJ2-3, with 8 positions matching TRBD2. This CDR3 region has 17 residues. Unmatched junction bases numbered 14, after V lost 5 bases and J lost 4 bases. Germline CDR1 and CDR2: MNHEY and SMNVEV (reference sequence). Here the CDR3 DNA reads TGTGCCAGCAGTATGGGGCTGGATAGCGGGACGTCAGATACGCAGTATTTT. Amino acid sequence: CASSMGLDSGTSDTQYF.

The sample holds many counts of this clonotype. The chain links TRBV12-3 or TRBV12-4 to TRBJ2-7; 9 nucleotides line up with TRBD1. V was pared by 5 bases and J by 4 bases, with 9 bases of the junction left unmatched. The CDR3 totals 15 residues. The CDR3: CASSRGQGIVYEQYF. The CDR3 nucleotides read TGTGCCAGCAGTCGAGGACAGGGGATTGTGTACGAGCAGTACTTC.

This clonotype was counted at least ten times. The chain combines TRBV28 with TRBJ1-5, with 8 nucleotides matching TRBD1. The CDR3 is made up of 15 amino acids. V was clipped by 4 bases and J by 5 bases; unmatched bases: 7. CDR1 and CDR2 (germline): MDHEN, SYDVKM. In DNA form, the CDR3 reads TGTGCCAGCAGTTCCTCGGACAGGGTCTATCAGCCCCAGCATTTT. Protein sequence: CASSSSDRVYQPQHF.

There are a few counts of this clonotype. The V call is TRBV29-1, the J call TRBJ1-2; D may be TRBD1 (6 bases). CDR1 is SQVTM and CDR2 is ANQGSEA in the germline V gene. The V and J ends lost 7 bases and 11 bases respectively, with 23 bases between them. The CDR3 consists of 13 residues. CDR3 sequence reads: CSAHMGQGDCYTF. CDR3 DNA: TGCAGCGCGCATATGGGACAAGGAGACTGTTACACCTTC.

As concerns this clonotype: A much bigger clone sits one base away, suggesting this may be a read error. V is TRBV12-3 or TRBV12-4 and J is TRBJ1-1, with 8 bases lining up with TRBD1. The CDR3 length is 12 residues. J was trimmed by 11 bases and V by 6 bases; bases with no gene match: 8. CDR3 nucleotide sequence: TGTGCCAGCAGGGCGGGGAACAGGGGGGCTTTCTTT. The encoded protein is CASRAGNRGAFF.

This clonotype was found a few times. The CDR3 nucleotides read TGCAGCGTGAACACGCCGGGGGGCTCATCGTCCGAGACCCAGTACTTC. Protein product: CSVNTPGGSSSETQYF. V gene TRBV29-1 combines with J gene TRBJ2-5, with D possibly matching TRBD2 (7 bases). The germline CDR1 and CDR2 sequences are SQVTM and ANQGSEA. This CDR3 comprises 16 residues. V lost 6 bases and J 5 bases, leaving 25 bases between the germline ends.

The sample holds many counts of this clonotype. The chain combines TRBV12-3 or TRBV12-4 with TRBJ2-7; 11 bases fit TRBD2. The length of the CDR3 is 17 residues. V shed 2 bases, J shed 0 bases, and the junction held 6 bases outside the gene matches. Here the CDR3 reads CASSLRASGGSSYEQYF. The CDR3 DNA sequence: TGTGCCAGCAGTTTAAGGGCTAGCGGGGGGAGCTCCTACGAGCAGTACTTC.

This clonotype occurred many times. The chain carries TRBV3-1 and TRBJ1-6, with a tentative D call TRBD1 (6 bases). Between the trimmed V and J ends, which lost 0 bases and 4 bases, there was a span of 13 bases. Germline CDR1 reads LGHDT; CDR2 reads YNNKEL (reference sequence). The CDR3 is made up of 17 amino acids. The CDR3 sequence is CASSQEDPGQYNSPLHF. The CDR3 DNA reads TGTGCCAGCAGCCAAGAAGATCCGGGACAATATAATTCACCCCTCCACTTT.

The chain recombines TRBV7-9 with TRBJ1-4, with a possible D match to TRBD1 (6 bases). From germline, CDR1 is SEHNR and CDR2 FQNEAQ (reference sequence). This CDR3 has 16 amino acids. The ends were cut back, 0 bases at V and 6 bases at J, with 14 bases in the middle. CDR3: CASSLALQGTDEKLFF. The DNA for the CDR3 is TGTGCCAGCAGCTTAGCGCTCCAGGGGACCGATGAAAAACTGTTTTTT.

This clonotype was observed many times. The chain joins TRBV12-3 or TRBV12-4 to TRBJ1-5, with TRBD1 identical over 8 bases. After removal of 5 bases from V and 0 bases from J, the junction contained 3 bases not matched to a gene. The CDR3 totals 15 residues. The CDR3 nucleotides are TGTGCCAGCAGTCTACAGGGGGATAGCAATCAGCCCCAGCATTTT. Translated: CASSLQGDSNQPQHF.

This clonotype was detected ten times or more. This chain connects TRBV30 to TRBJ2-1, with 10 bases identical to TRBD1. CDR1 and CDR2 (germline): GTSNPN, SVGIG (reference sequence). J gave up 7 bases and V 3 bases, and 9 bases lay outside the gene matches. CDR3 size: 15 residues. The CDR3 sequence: CAWSAWDRGPNEQFF. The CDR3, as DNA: TGTGCCTGGAGCGCGTGGGACAGGGGACCTAATGAGCAGTTCTTC.

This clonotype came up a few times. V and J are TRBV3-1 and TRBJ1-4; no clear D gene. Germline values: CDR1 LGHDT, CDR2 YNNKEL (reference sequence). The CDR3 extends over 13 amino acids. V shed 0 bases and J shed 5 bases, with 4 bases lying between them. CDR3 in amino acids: CASSQERNEKLFF. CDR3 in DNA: TGTGCCAGCAGCCAAGAACGAAATGAAAAACTGTTTTTT.